This is a list of T cell receptor beta chains from one sample in a study of human T cells and chemical hapten exposure. TCRdb reanalysed the RACE reads using MiXCR and keeps one entry per CDR3 protein. The sample yields 300,000 to 400,000 distinct CDR3 sequences, roughly 5% seen once. The source was whole blood, collected in connection with sensitization to the hapten diphenylcyclopropenone (DPC). These receptors all stem from a woman aged 45-65 years with alopecia areata. Some clones in this sample may be carry-over from other donors' samples. Both conserved end residues are part of each CDR3. Each record gives: J gene, D gene, clone size, V gene, CDR3 protein, CDR3 DNA. D genes are given only for firm matches. Part of the rows lack a size; the others show once, few, many or a class for expanded clones.

TRBJ2-2	.	many	TRBV7-9	CASSLRTPNTGELFF	TGTGCCAGCAGCTTAAGAACTCCCAACACCGGGGAGCTGTTTTTT
TRBJ2-6	.	few	TRBV18	CASSPRAGAGTGANVLTF	TGTGCCAGCTCACCCCGGGCAGGGGCGGGGACTGGGGCCAACGTCCTGACTTTC
TRBJ2-5	.	many	TRBV13	CATSSRGPQETQYF	TGTGCCACCTCAAGTCGGGGGCCCCAAGAGACCCAGTACTTC
TRBJ2-3	.	.	TRBV6-1	CASSLAQRDTQYF	TGTGCCAGCAGTTTGGCCCAGCGGGATACGCAGTATTTT
TRBJ1-2	.	.	TRBV12-3/TRBV12-4	CASSFGQTYGYTF	TGTGCCAGCAGTTTCGGGCAGACCTATGGCTACACCTTC
TRBJ2-7	.	.	TRBV28	CASSSPRARSYEQYF	TGTGCCAGCAGTTCCCCTAGAGCCAGATCCTACGAGCAGTACTTC
TRBJ1-5	.	few	TRBV5-1	CASSLGLRSPNQPQHF	TGCGCCAGCAGCTTGGGTTTAAGGAGCCCCAATCAGCCCCAGCATTTT
TRBJ1-5	TRBD1	many	TRBV20-1	CSARDRDRADQPQHF	TGCAGTGCTAGAGATCGGGACAGGGCGGATCAGCCCCAGCATTTT
TRBJ2-1	.	many	TRBV12-3/TRBV12-4	CASTLVSDANEQFF	TGTGCCAGCACCCTAGTAAGTGACGCGAATGAGCAGTTCTTC
TRBJ2-1	.	few	TRBV6-1	CASHYNEQFF	TGTGCCAGCCATTACAATGAGCAGTTCTTC
TRBJ1-5	.	.	TRBV28	CASSGSQPNQPQHF	TGTGCCAGCAGTGGCTCACAGCCGAATCAGCCCCAGCATTTT
TRBJ1-4	.	.	TRBV7-2	CASSPQTAYNEKLFF	TGTGCCAGCAGCCCACAGACAGCCTATAATGAAAAACTGTTTTTT
TRBJ2-7	.	many	TRBV20-1	CSATDRRSSYEQYF	TGCAGTGCTACAGACAGAAGAAGCTCCTACGAGCAGTACTTC
TRBJ1-2	.	many	TRBV4-1	CASSHAVGTVRGYTF	TGCGCCAGCAGCCACGCGGTAGGGACTGTCCGTGGCTACACCTTC
TRBJ1-2	.	many	TRBV29-1	CSILRARYGYTF	TGCAGCATCCTCAGGGCCCGGTATGGCTACACCTTC
TRBJ2-1	.	many	TRBV7-3	CASSLTSPFGLSSSYNEQFF	TGTGCCAGCAGCTTAACGTCCCCCTTCGGACTTTCGAGCTCCTACAATGAGCAGTTCTTC
TRBJ2-7	.	many	TRBV5-1	CASSLIGGEQYF	TGCGCCAGCAGCTTGATCGGAGGCGAGCAGTACTTC
TRBJ2-7	.	many	TRBV28	CASSPPGRRAYEQYF	TGTGCCAGCAGCCCCCCAGGCAGGCGTGCCTACGAGCAGTACTTC
TRBJ2-3	TRBD2	few	TRBV2	CASRERGVTDTQYF	TGTGCCAGCAGAGAACGGGGGGTAACAGATACGCAGTATTTT
TRBJ2-3	TRBD2	few	TRBV11-2	CASSSLAGVSTDTQYF	TGTGCCAGCAGCTCCCTAGCGGGGGTTAGCACAGATACGCAGTATTTT
TRBJ2-7	TRBD1	.	TRBV2	CASRRGQGTSEQYF	TGTGCCAGCAGGAGGGGACAGGGGACCTCCGAGCAGTACTTC
TRBJ2-3	.	.	TRBV28	CASSLAYPSTDTQYF	TGTGCCAGCAGTTTAGCCTACCCTAGCACAGATACGCAGTATTTT